These T cell receptor beta chains were read from a single sample in a study of siplizumab effects on memory and regulatory T cells. Measured with immunoSEQ multiplex PCR; TCRdb has only the in-frame clones, and not every one. The sample shows around 97,000 clones, around 94% of them seen only once. The sequenced sample consisted of non-Treg CD4+ T cells sorted from blood. The source is a human donor in good health. Each CDR3 is given without its conserved first and last residue. D genes are given only for firm matches. A clone size is listed for some rows: how often the clone was seen (once, few, many), or a class if it is expanded.

CDR3 protein | D gene | V gene | clone size | J gene
ASSSTAISTDTQY | . | TRBV19 | . | TRBJ2-3
AISAGRETQY | . | TRBV10-3 | . | TRBJ2-5
ASSPPNTEAF | . | TRBV6-5 | . | TRBJ1-1
ASSLALENSPLH | . | TRBV5-1 | . | TRBJ1-6
ASSSTSGVYNEQF | TRBD2 | TRBV11-3 | . | TRBJ2-1
ASSFSGTGGGVGYGYT | TRBD1 | TRBV28 | . | TRBJ1-2
ASSLKRTGLDYEQY | TRBD2 | TRBV11-3 | . | TRBJ2-7
ASRREGRTLNEQF | TRBD2 | TRBV19 | . | TRBJ2-1
ASSRGFEQY | . | TRBV27 | . | TRBJ2-7
ASSMRGTGYGYT | . | TRBV19 | . | TRBJ1-2
AWSVVWVQQNEQY | . | TRBV30 | . | TRBJ2-7
ASSFTGELF | . | TRBV27 | . | TRBJ2-2
ASSFSGLRMEQY | . | TRBV28 | . | TRBJ2-7
ASSLRAGQGLIPF | TRBD1 | TRBV27 | . | TRBJ2-1
ASSPGLGTGVDNGYT | TRBD1 | TRBV5-4 | . | TRBJ1-2
ASSSGDGNTGELF | . | TRBV5-4 | . | TRBJ2-2
ASRDYNEQF | . | TRBV10-2 | . | TRBJ2-1
ASSYMGQAYEQY | TRBD1 | TRBV6-5 | . | TRBJ2-7
ASSSRGFGKERSNEQF | . | TRBV7-2 | . | TRBJ2-1
ASSNSGDGDTEAF | . | TRBV5-1 | . | TRBJ1-1
ASSVEAAGAGNTIY | . | TRBV9 | . | TRBJ1-3
ASSQRETQY | . | TRBV18 | . | TRBJ2-5
ASSPPCAGGPCEQF | TRBD2 | TRBV18 | . | TRBJ2-1
ASIGGIGGYT | . | TRBV28 | . | TRBJ1-2
ASKLVPDTEAF | . | TRBV5-1 | . | TRBJ1-1
ASRRTPGSETQY | . | TRBV28 | . | TRBJ2-5
ASSEIQSEPQH | . | TRBV6-1 | once | TRBJ1-5
ASSLAGDNEQF | . | TRBV5-4 | . | TRBJ2-1
ASRSGRSTDTQY | TRBD2 | TRBV5-1 | . | TRBJ2-3
ASSRGGVSYNEQF | . | TRBV6-5 | once | TRBJ2-1
ASSFLGQPTEAF | TRBD1 | TRBV5-6 | . | TRBJ1-1
AWGSSYEQY | . | TRBV30 | . | TRBJ2-7
ASRTGGFSTEAF | . | TRBV6-4 | . | TRBJ1-1
ASSAHPTGFPEQY | TRBD1 | TRBV9 | . | TRBJ2-7
ASSKMVIRGDTQY | . | TRBV11-2 | . | TRBJ2-3
ASSLGGRHDRGLPEAF | TRBD1 | TRBV7-9 | . | TRBJ1-1
ASRLLQRVNEQF | . | TRBV28 | . | TRBJ2-1
ASSFGAGAGANVLT | TRBD2 | TRBV27 | . | TRBJ2-6
ASSPLVTPNYGYT | . | TRBV28 | . | TRBJ1-2
ASSLRPAGQGFYEQY | TRBD1 | TRBV27 | . | TRBJ2-7
ASSWTGGNTGELF | TRBD1 | TRBV6-4 | . | TRBJ2-2
ASRLSGLAGQETQY | TRBD2 | TRBV5-1 | once | TRBJ2-5